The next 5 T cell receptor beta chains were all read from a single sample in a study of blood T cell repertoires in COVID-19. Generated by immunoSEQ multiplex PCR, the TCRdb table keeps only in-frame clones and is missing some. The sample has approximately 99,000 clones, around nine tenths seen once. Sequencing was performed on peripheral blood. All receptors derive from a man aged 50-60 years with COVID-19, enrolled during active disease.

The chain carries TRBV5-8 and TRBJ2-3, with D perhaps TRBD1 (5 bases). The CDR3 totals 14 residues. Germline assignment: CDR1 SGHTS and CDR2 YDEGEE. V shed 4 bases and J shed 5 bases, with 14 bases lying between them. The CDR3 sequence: CASSPWQGQDTQYF. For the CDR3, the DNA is TGTGCCAGCAGCCCTTGGCAGGGTCAAGATACGCAGTATTTT.

The CDR3 loop reads CASSLGGSANTGELFF. In nucleotides, the CDR3 is TGTGCCAGCAGCTTAGGAGGGTCCGCGAACACCGGGGAGCTGTTTTTT. This chain joins TRBV7-3 and TRBJ2-2, with D maybe TRBD2 (6 bases). This CDR3 is 16 amino acids long. Germline CDR1 and CDR2: SGHTA and FQGTGA. V was clipped by 2 bases and J by 0 bases, with 10 bases between them. The whole variable domain, filled in from reference TRBV7-3 and TRBJ2-2, reads GAGVSQTPSNKVTEKGKYVELRCDPISGHTALYWYRQSLGQGPEFLIYFQGTGAADDSGLPNDRFFAVRPEGSVSTLKIQRTERGDSAVYLCASSLGGSANTGELFFGEGSRLTVL.

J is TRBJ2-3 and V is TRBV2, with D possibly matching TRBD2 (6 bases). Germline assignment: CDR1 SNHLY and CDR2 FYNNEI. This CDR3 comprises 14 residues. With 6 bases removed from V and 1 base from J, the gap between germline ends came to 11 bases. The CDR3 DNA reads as TGTGCCAGCAGGGGGGACTCCCGCACAGATACGCAGTATTTT. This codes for CASRGDSRTDTQYF.

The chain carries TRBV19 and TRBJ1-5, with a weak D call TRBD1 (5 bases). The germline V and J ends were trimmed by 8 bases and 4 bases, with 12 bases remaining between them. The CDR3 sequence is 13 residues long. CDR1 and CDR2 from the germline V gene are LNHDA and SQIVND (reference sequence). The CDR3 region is CASDGTLNQPQHF. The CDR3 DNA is TGTGCCAGTGACGGGACTTTGAATCAGCCCCAGCATTTT. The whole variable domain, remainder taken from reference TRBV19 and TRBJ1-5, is DGGITQSPKYLFRKEGQNVTLSCEQNLNHDAMYWYRQDPGQGLRLIYYSQIVNDFQKGDIAEGYSVSREKKESFPLTVTSAQKNPTAFYLCASDGTLNQPQHFGDGTRLSIL.

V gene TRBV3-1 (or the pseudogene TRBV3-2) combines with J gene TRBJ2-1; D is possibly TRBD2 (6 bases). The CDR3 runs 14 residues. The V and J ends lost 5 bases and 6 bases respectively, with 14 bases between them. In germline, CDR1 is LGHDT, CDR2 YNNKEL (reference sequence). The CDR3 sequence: CASSASPGGNEQFF. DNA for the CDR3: TGTGCCAGCAGCGCAAGCCCCGGGGGCAATGAGCAGTTCTTC.